The 24 T cell receptor beta chains listed next were all sequenced from one sample in a study of early T cells in non-severe SARS-CoV-2 infection. TCRdb fed the 5' RACE reads into MiXCR, producing one record per CDR3 protein. This table has 35,000 to 40,000 distinct CDR3 sequences, 5% to 6% appearing once. The source material was whole blood. These receptors were taken from an adult who was a healthcare worker with PCR-confirmed SARS-CoV-2 infection or an uninfected control (not recorded which).

This clonotype was picked up a small number of times. This chain links TRBV7-9 with TRBJ2-7, with TRBD1 matching over 8 bases. CDR3 length: 14 amino acids. CDR1 and CDR2 from the germline V gene are SEHNR and FQNEAQ (reference sequence). V lost 5 bases to trimming and J lost 5 bases; unmatched junction nucleotides: 8. CDR3 amino acids: CASSPGQGTHEQYF. CDR3 coding DNA: TGTGCCAGCAGCCCTGGACAGGGTACCCACGAGCAGTACTTC. The variable domain in full, completed from reference TRBV7-9 and TRBJ2-7, reads DTGVSQNPRHKITKRGQNVTFRCDPISEHNRLYWYRQTLGQGPEFLTYFQNEAQLEKSRLLSDRFSAERPKGSFSTLEIQRTEQGDSAMYLCASSPGQGTHEQYFGPGTRLTVT.

This clonotype appeared many times. CDR3 sequence: CASSLGDRPDTQYF. The CDR3 coding sequence is TGTGCCAGCAGCTTAGGGGACAGGCCAGATACGCAGTATTTT. The chain has TRBV11-2 and TRBJ2-3; 8 positions agree with TRBD1. Germline V gives CDR1 SGHAT, CDR2 FQNNGV. This CDR3 is 14 amino acids long. V shed 1 base and J 4 bases; nucleotides not matched to a gene: 1. Based on the CDR3 plus reference TRBV11-2 and TRBJ2-3, the full variable domain is EAGVAQSPRYKIIEKRQSVAFWCNPISGHATLYWYQQILGQGPKLLIQFQNNGVVDDSQLPKDRFSAERLKGVDSTLKIQPAKLEDSAVYLCASSLGDRPDTQYFGPGTRLTVL.

This clonotype was seen repeatedly, ten times or more. The CDR3 loop reads CASRFRQHSPLHF. The CDR3 coding sequence is TGTGCAAGTCGCTTTAGACAGCATTCACCCCTCCACTTT. The chain is built from TRBV12-2 and TRBJ1-6; the table names TRBD1, a call not compared with the DNA. TRBV12-2 is a listed pseudogene. The CDR3 extends over 13 amino acids.

A few counts support this clonotype. The rearrangement uses TRBV18 and TRBJ1-5; possibly TRBD1 for D (5 bases). V was clipped by 6 bases and J by 0 bases, with 12 bases between them. The CDR3 is 15 amino acids. CDR1 is KGHSH and CDR2 is LQKENI in the germline V gene. CDR3 amino acids: CASSRGTDSNQPQHF. Written as DNA, the CDR3 is TGTGCCAGCTCCCGAGGGACGGATAGCAATCAGCCCCAGCATTTT.

This clonotype was recorded many times. The rearrangement links TRBV27 to TRBJ2-7, with D unclear. V lost 4 bases to trimming and J lost 1 base, with 14 bases between them. Germline CDR1 and CDR2: MNHEY and SMNVEV (reference sequence). The CDR3 totals 15 residues. CDR3 sequence: CASSYKPVVSYEQYF. Here the CDR3 DNA reads TGTGCCAGCAGTTATAAGCCGGTGGTATCCTACGAGCAGTACTTC.

Ten or more counts support this clonotype. The chain is built from TRBV5-1 and TRBJ1-2; 8 nucleotides agree with TRBD1. This CDR3 spans 13 amino acids. The J segment lost 4 bases and the V segment lost 5 bases, leaving 4 bases of the junction unmatched. Germline CDR1 SGHRS, CDR2 YFSETQ. CDR3 sequence reads: CASSFGQGYGYTF. CDR3 DNA: TGCGCCAGCAGTTTCGGACAGGGCTATGGCTACACCTTC.

In this sample, this clonotype turned up many times. This chain links TRBV7-9 with TRBJ2-3; 10 bases map to TRBD1. CDR1 and CDR2 (germline): SEHNR, FQNEAQ (reference sequence). There are 14 residues in the CDR3. Trimming at V came to 7 bases and at J to 5 bases, leaving 6 bases not matched to a gene. CDR3 amino acids: CASNSDRGRDTQYF. CDR3 in DNA: TGTGCCAGCAACTCGGACAGGGGGAGAGATACGCAGTATTTT.

This clonotype was detected many times. J is TRBJ1-1 and V is TRBV6-6; D is uncertain. V lost 2 bases and J lost 1, with 5 bases in between. The germline V gene encodes CDR1 MNHNY and CDR2 SVGAGI (reference sequence). The CDR3 totals 13 residues. In DNA, the CDR3 is TGTGCCAGCAGTTACAGCAAGAACACTGAAGCTTTCTTT. Its protein is CASSYSKNTEAFF.

Many counts were recorded for this clonotype. The CDR3 DNA sequence: TGTGCCAGCAGCTTAGATCTAAGGGTAGCGGGACAAGAGACCCAGTACTTC. It encodes CASSLDLRVAGQETQYF. V gene TRBV11-2 combines with J gene TRBJ2-5; TRBD2 matches at 8 bases. Unmatched junction bases numbered 8, after V lost 0 bases and J lost 2 bases. This CDR3 spans 17 amino acids. Germline V gives CDR1 SGHAT, CDR2 FQNNGV.

This clonotype was recorded many times. The gene calls are TRBV29-1 and TRBJ2-7; 7 bases agree with TRBD1. Germline V gene lookup returns CDR1 SQVTM and CDR2 ANQGSEA. The V and J ends lost 6 bases and 4 bases, in that order; junction bases with no gene match: 9. This CDR3 is 13 amino acids long. The CDR3 DNA follows: TGCAGCGTCCTAGGGGGCGAATTTTACGAGCAGTACTTC. Protein product: CSVLGGEFYEQYF.

This clonotype has ten or more counts. The V and J genes are TRBV5-6 and TRBJ1-1; D remains unclear. The germline CDR1 and CDR2 sequences are SGHDT and YYEEEE. This CDR3 region has 11 residues. V dropped 4 bases and J dropped 7 bases, with 8 bases sitting between them. CDR3 sequence reads: CASSRIDEAFF. CDR3 nucleotides: TGTGCCAGCAGCCGGATAGATGAAGCTTTCTTT.

This clonotype has a handful of counts. The V gene is TRBV20-1, the J gene TRBJ2-1; 9 nucleotides line up with TRBD2. CDR1 DFQATT and CDR2 SNEGSKA come from the germline V gene (reference sequence). The V and J ends lost 7 bases and 6 bases, in that order; junction bases with no gene match: 7. The CDR3 totals 13 residues. CDR3 sequence reads: CSVQREAFNEQFF. The CDR3 nucleotides are TGCAGTGTCCAGCGGGAGGCGTTCAATGAGCAGTTCTTC.

This clonotype was seen at least ten times. The V and J genes are TRBV7-6 and TRBJ2-2, with a tentative D call TRBD1 (5 bases). The CDR3 sequence is 15 residues long. Deletions cut 3 bases from V and 2 bases from J, with 10 bases between. Germline CDR1 is SGHVS and CDR2 is FNYEAQ. This CDR3 is CASSLGQVNTGELFF. Here the CDR3 DNA reads TGTGCCAGCAGCTTGGGGCAGGTCAACACCGGGGAGCTGTTTTTT.

This clonotype is a singleton in its sample. The chain couples TRBV5-7 to TRBJ1-4, with unresolved D. TRBV5-7 is assigned to the ORF class and has an uncertain function. Deletions cut 0 bases from V and 11 bases from J, with 14 bases between. This CDR3 has 14 residues. CDR3 sequence: CASSLDILSGKLFF. As DNA, the CDR3 is TGTGCCAGCAGCTTGGACATCCTATCGGGGAAACTGTTTTTT.

This clonotype was seen many times. The J gene is TRBJ2-2, the V gene TRBV6-1; D tentatively reads TRBD1 or TRBD2 (5 bases each). The CDR3 covers 12 residues. Trimming removed 6 bases from V and 7 bases from J, with 9 bases in between. Looked up from germline, CDR1 is MNHNS and CDR2 is SASEGT. The CDR3, as DNA: TGTGCCAGCAGGTTTGGGGGCGGGGAGCTGTTTTTT. This translates into CASRFGGGELFF.

This clonotype was seen ten or more times. This sequence joins TRBV6-2 or TRBV6-3 and TRBJ2-1; the D is unclear. In germline, CDR1 is MNHEY, CDR2 SVGEGT. The CDR3 sequence is 13 residues long. The V gene lost 5 bases and the J gene lost 11 bases, with 16 bases spanning the gap. This chain's CDR3 is CASSSNGYGKQFF. The CDR3 region has the DNA TGTGCCAGCAGTAGTAACGGTTATGGAAAGCAGTTCTTC.

This clonotype was observed a handful of times. This chain links TRBV6-5 with TRBJ2-7, with TRBD1 matching 9 bases. The V and J ends lost 0 bases and 4 bases, in that order; junction bases with no gene match: 7. The germline V gene has CDR1 MNHEY and CDR2 SVGAGI. The CDR3 is made up of 16 amino acids. The CDR3 nucleotides are TGTGCCAGCAGTTACTCGACAGCACAGGGGGCGTACGAGCAGTACTTC. Protein product: CASSYSTAQGAYEQYF.

This clonotype occurred a few times. The chain has TRBV7-3 and TRBJ2-1; D is undetermined. The CDR3 consists of 16 residues. CDR1 SGHTA and CDR2 FQGTGA come from the germline V gene. The V end was cut by 0 bases, the J end by 0 bases, with 9 bases between. The DNA of the CDR3 is TGTGCCAGCAGCTTAACGTCGAGCGCCTCCTACAATGAGCAGTTCTTC. This codes for CASSLTSSASYNEQFF.

This clonotype was seen at least ten times. The gene calls are TRBV11-2 and TRBJ1-4; weak D call: TRBD1 (5 bases). V was cut by 5 bases and J by 0 bases, with 10 bases left in between. The CDR3 is 15 amino acids. CDR1 is SGHAT and CDR2 is FQNNGV in the germline V gene. The CDR3 region is CASSPGHATNEKLFF. CDR3 in DNA: TGTGCCAGCAGCCCCGGACATGCAACTAATGAAAAACTGTTTTTT. Together with reference TRBV11-2 and TRBJ1-4, the CDR3 gives the full variable domain: EAGVAQSPRYKIIEKRQSVAFWCNPISGHATLYWYQQILGQGPKLLIQFQNNGVVDDSQLPKDRFSAERLKGVDSTLKIQPAKLEDSAVYLCASSPGHATNEKLFFGSGTQLSVL.

This clonotype was found many times. The chain links TRBV20-1 to TRBJ1-1, with D perhaps TRBD1 (6 bases). The CDR3 length is 13 residues. The V gene lost 1 base and the J gene lost 1 base, with 7 bases spanning the gap. Germline V CDR1 and CDR2: DFQATT, SNEGSKA (reference sequence). In nucleotides, the CDR3 is TGCAGTGCTAGAGGGACAGAGAACACTGAAGCTTTCTTT. Its protein is CSARGTENTEAFF.

This clonotype was found once. The rearrangement joins TRBV7-2 to TRBJ2-7; D uncertain. Germline CDR1 SGHTA, CDR2 FQGNSA. This CDR3 contains 13 residues. The V end was cut by 6 bases, the J end by 3 bases, with 12 bases between. Here the CDR3 reads CASSPDGFYEQYF. The CDR3 DNA reads TGTGCCAGCAGTCCCGACGGATTCTACGAGCAGTACTTC.

In this sample, this clonotype turned up many times. The genes are TRBV7-9 and TRBJ2-3; D remains unclear. The CDR3 spans 12 residues. CDR1 SEHNR and CDR2 FQNEAQ come from the germline V gene (reference sequence). Trimming stripped 4 bases from V and 6 bases from J, with 8 bases between. CDR3 residues: CASSYLTDTQYF. The DNA of the CDR3 is TGTGCCAGCAGCTACTTAACGGATACGCAGTATTTT.

This clonotype has at least ten counts. The CDR3 is CASSPTYPGAGSNEKLFF. In nucleotides, the CDR3 is TGTGCCAGCTCACCAACCTATCCGGGGGCTGGTTCTAATGAAAAACTGTTTTTT. The genes are TRBV18 and TRBJ1-4; D might be TRBD1 (6 bases). Trimming cost V 2 bases and J 3 bases, with 19 bases left between them. Germline-derived CDR1 and CDR2 are KGHSH and LQKENI. CDR3 length: 18 amino acids.

This sequence joins TRBV7-9 and TRBJ2-5; D is ambiguous. The CDR3 is 13 residues long. The V gene lost 2 bases and the J gene lost 3 bases, with 7 bases spanning the gap. Germline V gives CDR1 SEHNR, CDR2 FQNEAQ (reference sequence). The CDR3 here is CASSLNQKETQYF. The CDR3 coding sequence is TGTGCCAGCAGCTTAAACCAGAAAGAGACCCAGTACTTC.